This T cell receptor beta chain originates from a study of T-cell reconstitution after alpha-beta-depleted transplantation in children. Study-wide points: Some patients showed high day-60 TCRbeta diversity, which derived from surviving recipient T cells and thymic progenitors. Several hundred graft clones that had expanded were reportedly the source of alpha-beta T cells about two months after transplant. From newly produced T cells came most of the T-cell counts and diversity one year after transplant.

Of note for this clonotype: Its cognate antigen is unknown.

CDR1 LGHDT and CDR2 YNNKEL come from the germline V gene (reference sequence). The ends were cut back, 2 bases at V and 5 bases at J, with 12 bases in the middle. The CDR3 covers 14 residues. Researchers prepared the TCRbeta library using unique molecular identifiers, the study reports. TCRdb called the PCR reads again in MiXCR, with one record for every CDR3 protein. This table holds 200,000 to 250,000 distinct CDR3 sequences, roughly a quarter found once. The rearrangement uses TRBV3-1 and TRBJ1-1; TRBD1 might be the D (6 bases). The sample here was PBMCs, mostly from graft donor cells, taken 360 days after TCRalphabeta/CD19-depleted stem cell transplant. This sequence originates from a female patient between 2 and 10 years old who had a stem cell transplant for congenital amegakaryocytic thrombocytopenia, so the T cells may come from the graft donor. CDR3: CASSQQGRGTEAFF. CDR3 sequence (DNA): TGTGCCAGCAGCCAACAGGGGAGAGGGACTGAAGCTTTCTTT.